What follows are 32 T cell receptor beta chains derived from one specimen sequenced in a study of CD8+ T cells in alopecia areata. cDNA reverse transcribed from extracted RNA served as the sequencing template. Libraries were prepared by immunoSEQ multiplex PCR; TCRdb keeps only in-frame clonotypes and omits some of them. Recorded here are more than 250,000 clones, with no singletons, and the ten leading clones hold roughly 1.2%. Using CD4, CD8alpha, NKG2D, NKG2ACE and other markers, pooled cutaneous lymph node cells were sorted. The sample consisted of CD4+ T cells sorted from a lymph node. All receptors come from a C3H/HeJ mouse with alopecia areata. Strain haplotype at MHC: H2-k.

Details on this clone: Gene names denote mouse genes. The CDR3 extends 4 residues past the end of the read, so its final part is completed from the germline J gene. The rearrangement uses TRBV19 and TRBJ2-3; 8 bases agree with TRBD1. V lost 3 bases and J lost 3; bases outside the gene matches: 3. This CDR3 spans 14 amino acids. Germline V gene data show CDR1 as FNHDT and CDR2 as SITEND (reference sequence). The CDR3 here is CASSRQGLAETLYF. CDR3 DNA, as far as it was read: TGTGCCAGCAGTAGACAGGGGCTAGCAGAA. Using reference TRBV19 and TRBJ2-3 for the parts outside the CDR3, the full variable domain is GGIITQTPKFLIGQEGQKLTLKCQQNFNHDTMYWYRQDSGKGLRLIYYSITENDLQKGDLSEGYDASREKKSSFSLTVTSAQKNEMAVFLCASSRQGLAETLYFGSGTRLTVL.

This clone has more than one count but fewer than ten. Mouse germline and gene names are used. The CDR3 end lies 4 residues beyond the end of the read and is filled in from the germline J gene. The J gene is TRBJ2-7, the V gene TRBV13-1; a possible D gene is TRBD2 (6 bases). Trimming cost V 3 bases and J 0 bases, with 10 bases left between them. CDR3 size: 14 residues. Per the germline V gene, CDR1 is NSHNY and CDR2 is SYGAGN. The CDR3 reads CASSVPGDSYEQYF. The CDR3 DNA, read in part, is TGTGCCAGCAGTGTGCCTGGGGACTCCTAT.

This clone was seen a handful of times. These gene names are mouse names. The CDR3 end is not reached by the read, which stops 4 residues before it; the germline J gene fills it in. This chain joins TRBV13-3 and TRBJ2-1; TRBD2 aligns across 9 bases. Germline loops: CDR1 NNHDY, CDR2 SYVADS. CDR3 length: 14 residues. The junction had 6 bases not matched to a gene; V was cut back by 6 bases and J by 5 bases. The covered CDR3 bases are TGTGCCAGCAAGCCCGGGGACTGGGATGCT. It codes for CASKPGDWDA. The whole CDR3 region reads CASKPGDWDAEQFF.

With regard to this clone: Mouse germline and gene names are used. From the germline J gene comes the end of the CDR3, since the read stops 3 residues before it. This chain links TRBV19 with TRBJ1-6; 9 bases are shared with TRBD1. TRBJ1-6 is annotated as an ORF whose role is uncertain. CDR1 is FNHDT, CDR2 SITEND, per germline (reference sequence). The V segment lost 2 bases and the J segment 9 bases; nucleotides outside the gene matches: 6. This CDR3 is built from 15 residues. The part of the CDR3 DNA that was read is TGTGCCAGCAGTATTGGGGGACAGGGTTTTTCGCCC. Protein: CASSIGGQGFSP. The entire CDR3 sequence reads CASSIGGQGFSPLYF.

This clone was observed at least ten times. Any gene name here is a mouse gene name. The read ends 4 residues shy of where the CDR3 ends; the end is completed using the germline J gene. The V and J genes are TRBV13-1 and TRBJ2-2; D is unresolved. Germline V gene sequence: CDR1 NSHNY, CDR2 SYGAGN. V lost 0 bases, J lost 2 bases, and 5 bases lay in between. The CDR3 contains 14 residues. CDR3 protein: CASSDAHNTGQLYF. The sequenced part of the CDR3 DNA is TGTGCCAGCAGTGATGCCCATAACACCGGG.

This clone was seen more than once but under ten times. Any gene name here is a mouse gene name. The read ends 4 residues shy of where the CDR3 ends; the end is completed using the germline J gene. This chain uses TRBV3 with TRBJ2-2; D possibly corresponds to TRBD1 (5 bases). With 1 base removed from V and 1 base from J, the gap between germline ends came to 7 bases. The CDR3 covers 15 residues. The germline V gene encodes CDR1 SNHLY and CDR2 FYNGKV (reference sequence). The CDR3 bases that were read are TGTGCCAGCAGCTTAGGACAGAAAAACACCGGG. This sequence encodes CASSLGQKNTG. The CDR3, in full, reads CASSLGQKNTGQLYF. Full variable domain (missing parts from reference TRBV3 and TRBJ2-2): GPKVLQIPSHQIIDMGQMVTLNCDPVSNHLYFYWYKQILGQQMEFLVNFYNGKVMEKSKLFKDQFSVERPDGSYFTLKIQPTALEDSAVYFCASSLGQKNTGQLYFGEGSKLTVL.

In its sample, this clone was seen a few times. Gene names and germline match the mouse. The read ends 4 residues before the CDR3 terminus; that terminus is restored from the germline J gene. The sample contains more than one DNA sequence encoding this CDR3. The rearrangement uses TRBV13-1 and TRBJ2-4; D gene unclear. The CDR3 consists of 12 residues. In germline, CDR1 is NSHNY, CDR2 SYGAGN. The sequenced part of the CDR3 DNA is TGTGCCAGCAGTGATGTAGAAAAC. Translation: CASSDVEN. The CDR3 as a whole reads CASSDVENTLYF.

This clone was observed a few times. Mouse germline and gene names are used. CDR3 DNA (partial): TGTGCCAGCAGCCCGCAGGGACAGAAAGAC. It yields the protein CASSPQGQKD. The full CDR3 sequence reads CASSPQGQKDTQYF. This rearrangement joins TRBV5 to TRBJ2-5; 7 nucleotides match TRBD1. The read finishes 4 residues shy of the CDR3 end, and the germline J gene is used to complete it. Germline lookup yields CDR1 LGHNA and CDR2 YNLKQL (reference sequence). The CDR3 spans 14 residues.

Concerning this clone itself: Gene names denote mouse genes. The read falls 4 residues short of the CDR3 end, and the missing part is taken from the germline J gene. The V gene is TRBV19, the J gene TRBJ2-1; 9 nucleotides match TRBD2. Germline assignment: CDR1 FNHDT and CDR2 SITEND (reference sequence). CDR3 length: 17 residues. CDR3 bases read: TGTGCCAGCAGTATAGCTAAAACTGGGGGGAGAGGAGCT. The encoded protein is CASSIAKTGGRGA. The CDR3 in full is CASSIAKTGGRGAEQFF. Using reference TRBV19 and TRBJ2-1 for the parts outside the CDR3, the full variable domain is GGIITQTPKFLIGQEGQKLTLKCQQNFNHDTMYWYRQDSGKGLRLIYYSITENDLQKGDLSEGYDASREKKSSFSLTVTSAQKNEMAVFLCASSIAKTGGRGAEQFFGPGTRLTVL.

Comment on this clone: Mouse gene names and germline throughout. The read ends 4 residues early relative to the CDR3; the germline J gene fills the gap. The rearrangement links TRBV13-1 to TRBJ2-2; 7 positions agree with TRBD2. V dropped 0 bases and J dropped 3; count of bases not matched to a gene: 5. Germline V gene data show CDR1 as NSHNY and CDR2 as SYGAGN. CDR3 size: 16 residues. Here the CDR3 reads CASSDDWGPDTGQLYF. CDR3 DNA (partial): TGTGCCAGCAGTGATGACTGGGGACCGGACACCGGG.

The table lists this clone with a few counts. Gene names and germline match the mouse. The CDR3 loop reads CASGGGQGAYNSPLYF. Partial CDR3 DNA: TGTGCCAGCGGTGGGGGACAGGGGGCGTATAATTCGCCC. The chain links TRBV13-2 to TRBJ1-6; 12 nucleotides agree with TRBD1. The sequenced fragment ends 3 residues before the CDR3 boundary, so the rest is inferred from the germline J gene. TRBJ1-6 is given ORF status, its function remaining uncertain. CDR1 is NNHNN, CDR2 SYGAGS, per germline (reference sequence). Germline trimming cut 3 bases from V and 4 bases from J; bases unmatched to any gene: 2. The CDR3 consists of 16 residues.

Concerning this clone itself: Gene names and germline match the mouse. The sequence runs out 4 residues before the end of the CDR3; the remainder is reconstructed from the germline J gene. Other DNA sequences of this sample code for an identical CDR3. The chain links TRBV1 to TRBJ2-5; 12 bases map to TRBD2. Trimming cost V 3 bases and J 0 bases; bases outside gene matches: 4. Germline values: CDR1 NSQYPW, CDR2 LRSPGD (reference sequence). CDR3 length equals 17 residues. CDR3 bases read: TGCACCTGCAGTGCGGGACTGGGGGGACATAACCAAGAC. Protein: CTCSAGLGGHNQD. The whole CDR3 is CTCSAGLGGHNQDTQYF.

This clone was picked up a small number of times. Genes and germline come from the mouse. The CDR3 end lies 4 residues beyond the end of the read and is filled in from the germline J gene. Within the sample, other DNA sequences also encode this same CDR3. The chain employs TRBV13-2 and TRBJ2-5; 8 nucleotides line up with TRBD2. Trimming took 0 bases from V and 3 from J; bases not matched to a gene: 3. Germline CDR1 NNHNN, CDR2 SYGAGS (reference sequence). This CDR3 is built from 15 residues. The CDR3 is CASGDAWGGQDTQYF. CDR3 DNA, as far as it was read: TGTGCCAGCGGTGATGCTTGGGGGGGGCAAGAC.

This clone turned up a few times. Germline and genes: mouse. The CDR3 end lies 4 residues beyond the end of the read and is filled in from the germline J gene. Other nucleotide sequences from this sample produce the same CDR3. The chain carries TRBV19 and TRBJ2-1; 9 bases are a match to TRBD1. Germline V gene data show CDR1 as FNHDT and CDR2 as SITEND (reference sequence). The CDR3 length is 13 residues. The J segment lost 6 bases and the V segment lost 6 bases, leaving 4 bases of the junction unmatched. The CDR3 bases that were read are TGTGCCAGCACCCGGGACAGGGTTGCT. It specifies CASTRDRVA. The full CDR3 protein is CASTRDRVAEQFF.

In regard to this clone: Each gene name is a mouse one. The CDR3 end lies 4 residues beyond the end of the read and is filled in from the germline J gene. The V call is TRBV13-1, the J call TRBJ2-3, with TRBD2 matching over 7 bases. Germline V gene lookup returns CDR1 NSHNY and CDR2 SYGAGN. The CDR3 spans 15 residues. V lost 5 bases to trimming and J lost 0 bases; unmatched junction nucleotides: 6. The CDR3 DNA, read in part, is TGTGCCAGCAGCCTAGACTGGGTTAGTGCAGAA. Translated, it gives CASSLDWVSAE. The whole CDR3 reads CASSLDWVSAETLYF.

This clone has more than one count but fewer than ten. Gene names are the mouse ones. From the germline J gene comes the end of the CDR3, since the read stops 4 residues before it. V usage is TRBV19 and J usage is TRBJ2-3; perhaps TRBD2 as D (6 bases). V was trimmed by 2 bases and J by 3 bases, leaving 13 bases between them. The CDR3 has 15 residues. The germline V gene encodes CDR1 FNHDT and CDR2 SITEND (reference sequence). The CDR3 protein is CASSIGLGLAETLYF. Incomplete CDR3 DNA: TGTGCCAGCAGTATTGGTCTGGGGTTGGCAGAA.

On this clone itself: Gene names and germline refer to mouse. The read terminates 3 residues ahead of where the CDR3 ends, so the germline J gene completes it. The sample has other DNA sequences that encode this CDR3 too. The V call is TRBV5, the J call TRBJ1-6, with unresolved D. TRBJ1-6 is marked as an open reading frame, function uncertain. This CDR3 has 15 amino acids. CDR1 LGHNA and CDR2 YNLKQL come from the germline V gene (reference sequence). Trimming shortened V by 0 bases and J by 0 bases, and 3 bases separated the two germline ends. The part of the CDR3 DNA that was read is TGTGCCAGCAGCCAAGAAGGTTCCTATAATTCGCCC. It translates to CASSQEGSYNSP. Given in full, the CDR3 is CASSQEGSYNSPLYF.

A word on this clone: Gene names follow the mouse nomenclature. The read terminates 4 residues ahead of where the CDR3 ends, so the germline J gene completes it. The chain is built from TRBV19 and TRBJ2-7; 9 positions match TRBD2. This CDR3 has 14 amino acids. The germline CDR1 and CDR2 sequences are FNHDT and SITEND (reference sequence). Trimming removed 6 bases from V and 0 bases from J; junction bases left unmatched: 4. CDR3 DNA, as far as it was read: TGTGCCAGCAACCTGGGGGGGGTCTCCTAT. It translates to CASNLGGVSY. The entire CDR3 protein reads CASNLGGVSYEQYF.

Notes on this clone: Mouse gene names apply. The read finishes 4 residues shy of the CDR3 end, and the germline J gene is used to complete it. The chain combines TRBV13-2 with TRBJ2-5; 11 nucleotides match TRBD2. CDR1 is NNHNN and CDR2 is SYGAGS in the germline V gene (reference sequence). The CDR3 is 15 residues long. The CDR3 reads CASGDVGTGGDTQYF. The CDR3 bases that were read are TGTGCCAGCGGTGATGTCGGGACTGGGGGTGAC.

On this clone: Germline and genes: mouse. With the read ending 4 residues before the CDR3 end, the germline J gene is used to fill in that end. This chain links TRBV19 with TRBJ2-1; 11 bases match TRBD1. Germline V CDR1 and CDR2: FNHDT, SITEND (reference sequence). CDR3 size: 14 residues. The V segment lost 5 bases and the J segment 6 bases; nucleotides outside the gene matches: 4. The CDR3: CASRRGTGGAEQFF. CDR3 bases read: TGTGCCAGCAGGAGAGGGACAGGGGGTGCT.

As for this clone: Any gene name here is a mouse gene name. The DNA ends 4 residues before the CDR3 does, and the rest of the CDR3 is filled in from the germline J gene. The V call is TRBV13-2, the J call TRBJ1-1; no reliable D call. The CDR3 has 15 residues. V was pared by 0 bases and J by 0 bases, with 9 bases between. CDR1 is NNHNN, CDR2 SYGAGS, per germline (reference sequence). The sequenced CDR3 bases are TGTGCCAGCGGTGATGCTGACACCTCAAACACA. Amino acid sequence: CASGDADTSNT. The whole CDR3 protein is CASGDADTSNTEVFF.

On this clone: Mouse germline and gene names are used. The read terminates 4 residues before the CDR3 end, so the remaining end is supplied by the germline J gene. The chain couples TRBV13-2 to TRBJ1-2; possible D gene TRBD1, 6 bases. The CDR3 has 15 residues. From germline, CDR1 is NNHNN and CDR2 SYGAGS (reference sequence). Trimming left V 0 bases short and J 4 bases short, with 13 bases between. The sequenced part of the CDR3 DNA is TGTGCCAGCGGTGATGCAGGGGCGCGGGGCTCC. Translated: CASGDAGARGS. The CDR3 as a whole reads CASGDAGARGSDYTF.

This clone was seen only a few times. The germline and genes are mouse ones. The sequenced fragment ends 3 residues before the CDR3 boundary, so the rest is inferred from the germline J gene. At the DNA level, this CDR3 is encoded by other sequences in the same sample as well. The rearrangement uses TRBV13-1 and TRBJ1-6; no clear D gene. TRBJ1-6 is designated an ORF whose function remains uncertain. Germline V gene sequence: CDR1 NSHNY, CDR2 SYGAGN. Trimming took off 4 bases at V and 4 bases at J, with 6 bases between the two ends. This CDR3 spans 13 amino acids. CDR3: CASSLSYNSPLYF. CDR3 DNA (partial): TGTGCCAGCAGTCTGAGTTATAATTCGCCC.

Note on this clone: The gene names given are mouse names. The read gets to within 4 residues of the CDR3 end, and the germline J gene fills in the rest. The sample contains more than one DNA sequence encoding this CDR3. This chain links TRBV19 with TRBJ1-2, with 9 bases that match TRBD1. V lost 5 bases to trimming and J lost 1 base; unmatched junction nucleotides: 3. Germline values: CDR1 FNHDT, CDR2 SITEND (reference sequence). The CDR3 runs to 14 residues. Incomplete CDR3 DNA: TGTGCCAGCAGCCGACAGGGGGGAAACTCC. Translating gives CASSRQGGNS. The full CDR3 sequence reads CASSRQGGNSDYTF.

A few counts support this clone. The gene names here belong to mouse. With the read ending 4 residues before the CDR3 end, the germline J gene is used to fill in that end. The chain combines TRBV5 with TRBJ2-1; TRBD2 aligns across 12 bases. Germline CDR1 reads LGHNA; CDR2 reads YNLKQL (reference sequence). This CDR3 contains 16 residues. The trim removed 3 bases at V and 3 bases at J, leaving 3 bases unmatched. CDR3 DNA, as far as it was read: TGTGCCAGCAGCCAGACTGGGGGGGCTTCCTATGCT. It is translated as CASSQTGGASYA. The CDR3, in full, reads CASSQTGGASYAEQFF.

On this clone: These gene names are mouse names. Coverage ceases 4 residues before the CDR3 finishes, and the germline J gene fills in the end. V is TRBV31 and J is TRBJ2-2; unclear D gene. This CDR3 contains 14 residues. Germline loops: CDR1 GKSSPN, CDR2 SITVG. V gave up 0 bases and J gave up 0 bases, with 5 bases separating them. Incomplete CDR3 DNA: TGTGCCTGGAGTCTACCTGCAAACACCGGG. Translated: CAWSLPANTG. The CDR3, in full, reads CAWSLPANTGQLYF.

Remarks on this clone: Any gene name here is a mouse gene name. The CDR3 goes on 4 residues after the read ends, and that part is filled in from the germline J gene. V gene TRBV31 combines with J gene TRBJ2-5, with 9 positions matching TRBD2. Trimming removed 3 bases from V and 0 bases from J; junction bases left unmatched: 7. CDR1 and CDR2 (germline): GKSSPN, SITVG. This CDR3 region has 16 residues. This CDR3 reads CAWRAGGGINQDTQYF. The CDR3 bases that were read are TGTGCCTGGAGGGCTGGGGGGGGGATTAACCAAGAC.

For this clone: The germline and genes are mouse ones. CDR3 DNA, as far as it was read: TGTGCCTGGAGCCCTCACAGGGACTCC. Amino acids: CAWSPHRDS. Given in full, the CDR3 is CAWSPHRDSDYTF. The chain carries TRBV31 and TRBJ1-2; D perhaps matches TRBD1 (6 bases). Coverage ceases 4 residues before the CDR3 finishes, and the germline J gene fills in the end. This CDR3 has 13 amino acids. V gave up 3 bases and J gave up 3 bases, with 11 bases separating them. Looked up from germline, CDR1 is GKSSPN and CDR2 is SITVG.

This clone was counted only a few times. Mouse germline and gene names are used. The sequenced CDR3 bases are TGTGCCAGCAGTCTGACAAAAAAC. It yields the protein CASSLTKN. The whole CDR3 region reads CASSLTKNTLYF. V gene TRBV13-3 combines with J gene TRBJ2-4; D call uncertain. The read falls 4 residues short of the CDR3 end, and the missing part is taken from the germline J gene. CDR3 length: 12 amino acids. CDR1 and CDR2 (germline): NNHDY, SYVADS. Complete variable domain (other parts from reference TRBV13-3 and TRBJ2-4): EAAVTQSPRSKVAVTGGKVTLSCHQTNNHDYMYWYRQDTGHGLRLIHYSYVADSTEKGDIPDGYKASRPSQENFSLILELASLSQTAVYFCASSLTKNTLYFGAGTRLSVL.

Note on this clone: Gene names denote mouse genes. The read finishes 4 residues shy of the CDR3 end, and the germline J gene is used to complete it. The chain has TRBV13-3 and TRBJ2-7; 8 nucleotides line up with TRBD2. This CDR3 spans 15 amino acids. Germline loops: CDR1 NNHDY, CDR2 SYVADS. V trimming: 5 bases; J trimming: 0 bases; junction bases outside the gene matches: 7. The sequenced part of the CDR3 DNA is TGTGCCAGCAGACCCCACTGGGGGATCTCCTAT. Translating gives CASRPHWGISY. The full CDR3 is CASRPHWGISYEQYF.

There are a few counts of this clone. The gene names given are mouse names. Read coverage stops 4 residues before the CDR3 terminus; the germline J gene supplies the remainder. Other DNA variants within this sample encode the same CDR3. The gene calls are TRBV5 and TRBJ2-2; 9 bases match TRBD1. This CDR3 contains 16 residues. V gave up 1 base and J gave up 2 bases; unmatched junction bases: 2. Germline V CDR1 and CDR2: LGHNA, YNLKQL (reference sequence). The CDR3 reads CASSQGTGVNTGQLYF. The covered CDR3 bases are TGTGCCAGCAGCCAAGGGACAGGGGTTAACACCGGG.

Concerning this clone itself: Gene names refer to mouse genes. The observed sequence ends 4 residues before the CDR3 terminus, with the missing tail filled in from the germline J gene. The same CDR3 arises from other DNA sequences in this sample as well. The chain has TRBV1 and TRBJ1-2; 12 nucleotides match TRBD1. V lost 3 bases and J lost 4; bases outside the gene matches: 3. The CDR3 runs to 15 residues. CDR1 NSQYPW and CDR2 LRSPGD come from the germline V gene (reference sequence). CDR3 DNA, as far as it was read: TGCACCTGCAGTGCGGGGACAGGGGGCGTCTCC. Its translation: CTCSAGTGGVS. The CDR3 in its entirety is CTCSAGTGGVSDYTF.